This T cell receptor (beta chain) is from a study of cytomegalovirus exposure and HLA in healthy donors. General observations from the study: Some public TCRs appeared in many individuals, while most sequences were rare.

PCR amplification relied on 60 Vbeta primers (plus 13 Jbeta primers). Some clones are missing from TCRdb's copy, which holds only in-frame ones; the method was immunoSEQ multiplex PCR. This repertoire shows 75,000 to 95,000 clones, less than 65% found once; its top ten account for about 6.7%. Healthy bone marrow donors made up the cohort. This clone has only a few counts. Its specificity is not known. This CDR3 has 17 amino acids. The germline V and J ends were trimmed by 0 bases and 6 bases, with 18 bases remaining between them. Germline CDR1 reads MGHRA; CDR2 reads YSYEKL. The rearrangement uses TRBV4-1 and TRBJ2-1, with D maybe TRBD2 (5 bases). Sequenced sample: PBMCs. The source is a woman in her 30s in good health and CMV-seronegative. Here the CDR3 reads CASSQERLRITPNEQFF. CDR3 in DNA: TGCGCCAGCAGCCAAGAGCGACTAAGAATCACACCCAATGAGCAGTTCTTC.